This TCR beta chain was captured by sequencing in a study of CD8+ T cells in alopecia areata. Following RNA extraction, reverse transcription yielded cDNA that acted as the sequencing template. Using immunoSEQ multiplex PCR, the repertoire was profiled, and TCRdb retains in-frame clones only, with some absent. Of 140,000 or so clones listed, about 51% are singletons. Cell sorting on a FACSAria was used to separate CD4+ and CD8+ T cells from the PBMCs. V lost 4 bases, J lost 3 bases, and 17 bases lay in between. The CDR3 length is 15 residues. Germline V gene data show CDR1 as SGHRS and CDR2 as YFSETQ. This clone showed up just a few times.

Specimen: CD4+ T cells sorted from blood, collected at week 0. V usage is TRBV5-1 and J usage is TRBJ2-7; a possible D gene is TRBD2 (6 bases). This sequence was found in a human donor with alopecia areata. The CDR3 bases are TGCGCCAGCAGCGGAGGGACCGAACCCCGCTACGAGCAGTACTTC. It codes for CASSGGTEPRYEQYF.